The rows below give T cell receptor beta chains drawn from one sample of a study of cytomegalovirus exposure and HLA in healthy donors. Repertoires were generated with immunoSEQ multiplex PCR, while TCRdb's copy carries only in-frame clones and drops some. The data show 130,000 or so clones, more than 55% seen once. Sequencing was done on a sample of PBMCs. The receptors shown here come from a woman aged 55-69 years in good health and CMV-seronegative. The CDR3 runs from the conserved cysteine through the conserved F or W. D genes are given only for firm matches. Size tells how often a clone was seen (once, few, many) or the class of an expanded clone, and some rows leave it out.

TRBV19	NA	NA	TRBJ2-4	CASMEGPKNIQYF	TGTGCCAGTATGGAGGGCCCCAAAAACATTCAGTACTTC
TRBV7-2	TRBD2	NA	TRBJ2-2	CAINPKGVAGAGELFF	TGTGCCATCAACCCCAAGGGGGTAGCGGGGGCCGGGGAGCTGTTTTTT
TRBV29-1	NA	NA	TRBJ1-1	CRRGNTEAFF	TGCCGCAGGGGGAACACTGAAGCTTTCTTT
TRBV19	TRBD1	NA	TRBJ2-5	CASSPRTGPKTQYF	TGTGCCAGTAGTCCGCGGACAGGGCCCAAGACCCAGTACTTC
TRBV2	NA	few	TRBJ2-1	CASTRNPNSDEQFF	TGTGCCAGCACTAGGAATCCCAATAGCGATGAGCAGTTCTTC
TRBV4-3	TRBD1	NA	TRBJ2-2	CASSQDPNPGQGPGELFF	TGCGCCAGCAGCCAAGACCCCAACCCGGGACAGGGTCCCGGGGAGCTGTTTTTT
TRBV5-8	NA	NA	TRBJ2-7	CASSLYGQGGDEQYF	TGTGCCAGCAGCTTGTACGGGCAGGGGGGCGACGAGCAGTACTTC
TRBV6-1	NA	NA	TRBJ1-2	CASEREDYGYTF	TGTGCCAGCGAAAGGGAGGACTATGGCTACACCTTC
TRBV7-9	NA	NA	TRBJ2-7	CASSMRDVSYEQYF	TGTGCCAGCAGCATGCGGGACGTATCCTACGAGCAGTACTTC
TRBV9	NA	few	TRBJ1-1	CASSVTPDTEAFF	TGTGCCAGCAGCGTAACACCAGACACTGAAGCTTTCTTT
TRBV5-1	NA	few	TRBJ1-1	CASSLQTGTTEAFF	TGCGCCAGCAGCTTGCAAACAGGTACCACTGAAGCTTTCTTT
TRBV21-1	NA	few	TRBJ2-1	CASSKEGGPRESYNEQFF	TGTGCCAGCAGCAAAGAAGGAGGGCCCAGGGAATCCTACAATGAGCAGTTCTTC
TRBV7-8	TRBD1	few	TRBJ1-2	CASSLAMAGGSNYGYTF	TGTGCCAGCAGCTTAGCGATGGCAGGGGGTTCTAACTATGGCTACACCTTC
TRBV18	TRBD1	NA	TRBJ1-3	CASSPRTGISGNTIYF	TGTGCCAGCTCACCAAGGACAGGTATCTCTGGAAACACCATATATTTT
TRBV29-1	TRBD2	few	TRBJ2-7	CSVEGLALKEQYF	TGCAGCGTTGAGGGACTAGCTCTTAAGGAGCAGTACTTC
TRBV7-9	TRBD2	NA	TRBJ2-2	CASSTLAGYTGELFF	TGTGCCAGCAGCACACTAGCGGGGTACACCGGGGAGCTGTTTTTT
TRBV4-3	NA	NA	TRBJ1-3	CASSQVGTGNTIYF	TGCGCCAGCAGCCAAGTTGGGACAGGAAACACCATATATTTT
TRBV28	NA	few	TRBJ1-4	CASSLTIRGANEKLFF	TGTGCCAGCAGTCTGACGATCCGAGGAGCTAATGAAAAACTGTTTTTT
TRBV9	TRBD1	NA	TRBJ2-7	CARGDRDYEQYF	TGTGCAAGGGGGGACAGGGACTACGAGCAGTACTTC
TRBV6-5	NA	once	TRBJ1-6	CASSLSGAADSPLHF	TGTGCCAGCAGCCTTAGTGGGGCAGCCGATTCACCCCTCCACTTT
TRBV5-4	TRBD1	few	TRBJ2-3	CASSPGTAVTDTQYF	TGTGCCAGCAGCCCCGGGACAGCAGTCACAGATACGCAGTATTTT
TRBV6-1	NA	NA	TRBJ2-3	CASRPSPPATDTQYF	TGTGCCAGCAGGCCGAGCCCACCTGCCACAGATACGCAGTATTTT
TRBV6-5	NA	NA	TRBJ1-3	CASRSGSGNTIYF	TGTGCCAGCCGGTCGGGGAGTGGAAACACCATATATTTT
TRBV28	TRBD1	NA	TRBJ2-5	CASSPWTGTQETQYF	TGTGCCAGCAGTCCGTGGACAGGGACGCAAGAGACCCAGTACTTC
TRBV10-3	NA	NA	TRBJ1-2	CAINPTPGYGYTF	TGTGCCATCAACCCGACACCCGGATATGGCTACACCTTC
TRBV5-6	TRBD1	NA	TRBJ2-3	CASSLERTGGHYTDTQYF	TGTGCCAGCAGCTTGGAGAGGACAGGGGGCCACTACACAGATACGCAGTATTTT
TRBV5-1	NA	few	TRBJ1-3	CASSSEGNTIYF	TGCGCCAGCAGCTCGGAGGGAAACACCATATATTTT
TRBV7-9	TRBD1	NA	TRBJ2-5	CASSLRGQGPNF	TGTGCCAGCAGCTTAAGGGGACAGGGACCAAACTTC
TRBV11-2	TRBD1	NA	TRBJ2-2	CASSFWRTGGIGELFF	TGTGCCAGCAGCTTCTGGAGGACAGGGGGCATCGGGGAGCTGTTTTTT
TRBV28	NA	NA	TRBJ1-2	CASSYTGRRGYGYTF	TGTGCCAGCAGTTATACAGGGAGGCGGGGGTATGGCTACACCTTC
TRBV29-1	TRBD1	NA	TRBJ1-5	CSVRQGGSQPQHF	TGCAGCGTCAGACAGGGAGGCAGTCAGCCCCAGCATTTT
TRBV9	NA	NA	TRBJ1-4	CASSRTGVENEKLFF	TGTGCCAGCAGTCGAACAGGAGTAGAAAATGAAAAACTGTTTTTT
TRBV2	TRBD1	NA	TRBJ1-5	CASREGQVQPQHF	TGTGCCAGCAGGGAGGGACAGGTCCAGCCCCAGCATTTT
TRBV7-3	NA	NA	TRBJ2-3	CASSIWGGTDTQYF	TGTGCCAGCAGCATATGGGGGGGCACAGATACGCAGTATTTT